One sample yielded the 5 T cell receptor beta chains listed below, sequenced in a study of blood T cell repertoires in COVID-19. The protocol was immunoSEQ multiplex PCR, while the TCRdb copy is restricted to in-frame clones and leaves out a portion. The sample has about 250,000 clones; approximately 84% are singletons. The source material was PBMCs or T cells enriched from blood (not recorded which). Receptor source: a man aged 35 to 55 who had recovered from COVID-19.

This clone is a singleton in its sample. V usage is TRBV20-1 and J usage is TRBJ1-6, with D perhaps TRBD1 (6 bases). The CDR3 consists of 13 residues. V shed 3 bases and J shed 7 bases, with 10 bases lying between them. Germline CDR1 and CDR2: DFQATT and SNEGSKA (reference sequence). In nucleotides, the CDR3 is TGCAGTGCTAGTTGGACAGACAATTCACCCCTCCACTTT. It specifies CSASWTDNSPLHF.

This chain uses TRBV6-2 or TRBV6-3 with TRBJ2-5; weak D call: TRBD1 (6 bases). V lost 5 bases and J lost 5, with 12 bases in between. The germline V gene has CDR1 MNHEY and CDR2 SVGEGT. CDR3 length: 13 residues. The CDR3, as DNA: TGTGCCAGCAGTCAGGGGCCGGGGGAGACCCAGTACTTC. It yields the protein CASSQGPGETQYF.

This clone was counted between two and nine times. Other DNA variants within this sample encode the same CDR3. This chain links TRBV5-1 with TRBJ2-7; D perhaps matches TRBD1 (5 bases). The germline V and J ends were trimmed by 0 bases and 2 bases, with 9 bases remaining between them. The CDR3 is made up of 14 amino acids. From germline, CDR1 is SGHRS and CDR2 YFSETQ. DNA for the CDR3: TGCGCCAGCAGCTTGGGTGACAGCACCTACGAGCAGTACTTC. As protein: CASSLGDSTYEQYF.

The chain combines TRBV5-4 with TRBJ2-2; weak D call: TRBD1 (5 bases). This CDR3 is 13 amino acids long. V lost 4 bases to trimming and J lost 4 bases, with 8 bases between them. Germline CDR1 is SGHNT and CDR2 is YYREEE (reference sequence). CDR3 in amino acids: CASSRTLTGELFF. CDR3 nucleotide sequence: TGTGCCAGCAGCCGGACACTCACCGGGGAGCTGTTTTTT.

The chain couples TRBV14 to TRBJ2-2; D not certain. The ends were cut back, 3 bases at V and 6 bases at J, with 8 bases in the middle. CDR3 size: 13 residues. Germline V CDR1 and CDR2: SGHDN, FVKESK. The CDR3 loop reads CASSHNRAGELFF. The CDR3, as DNA: TGTGCCAGCAGCCACAATCGGGCCGGGGAGCTGTTTTTT. Using reference TRBV14 and TRBJ2-2 for the parts outside the CDR3, the full variable domain is EAGVTQFPSHSVIEKGQTVTLRCDPISGHDNLYWYRRVMGKEIKFLLHFVKESKQDESGMPNNRFLAERTGGTYSTLKVQPAELEDSGVYFCASSHNRAGELFFGEGSRLTVL.